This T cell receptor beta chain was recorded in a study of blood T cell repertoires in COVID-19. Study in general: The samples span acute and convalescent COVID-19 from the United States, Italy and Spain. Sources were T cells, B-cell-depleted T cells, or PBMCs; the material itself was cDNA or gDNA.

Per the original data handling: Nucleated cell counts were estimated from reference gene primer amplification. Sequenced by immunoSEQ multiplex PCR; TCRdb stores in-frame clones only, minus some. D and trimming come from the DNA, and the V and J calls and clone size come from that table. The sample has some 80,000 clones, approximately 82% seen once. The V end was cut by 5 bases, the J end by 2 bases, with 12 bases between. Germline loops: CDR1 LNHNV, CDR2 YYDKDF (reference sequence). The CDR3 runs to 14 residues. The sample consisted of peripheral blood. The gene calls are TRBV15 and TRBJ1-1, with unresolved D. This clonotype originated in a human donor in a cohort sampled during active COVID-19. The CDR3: CATSFWEGNTEAFF. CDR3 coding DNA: TGTGCCACCAGCTTCTGGGAGGGAAACACTGAAGCTTTCTTT.